This T cell receptor beta chain was profiled in a study of vaccination effects on CD4 cells after COVID-19. About the research overall: PBMC cultures contained two million cells per well, around 10 IU/ml IL-2 and approximately 9.4 ug/ml peptides.

Culture lasted 10 days before CD4+ T cell isolation. Two doses of BNT162b2 or mRNA-1273 vaccine were administered to participants. No vaccinee had earlier SARS-CoV-2 infection, and nucleocapsid antibodies were negative. TCRdb's table, derived via immunoSEQ multiplex PCR, lists solely in-frame clones and lacks some. This table has more than 60,000 clones, 74% appearing once. Trimming cost V 2 bases and J 6 bases, with 11 bases left between them. The CDR3 has 14 amino acids. Germline assignment: CDR1 SGHTA and CDR2 FQGNSA. On this clone itself: The target antigen is unknown.

The clonotype comes from a human donor who received a COVID-19 vaccine. J is TRBJ1-5 and V is TRBV7-2; D perhaps matches TRBD1 (5 bases). Sequences were derived from CD4+ T cells from PBMCs cultured without peptide, sampled after COVID-19 vaccination. The CDR3 DNA follows: TGTGCCAGCAGCTTAAGAGGGGCCGGTCAGCCCCAGCATTTT. Amino acid sequence: CASSLRGAGQPQHF.